This TCR beta chain appears in the sequencing data of a study of shared clonotypes between healthy human individuals. Study in general: Each donor contributed plates that comprised three CD4 naive, three CD4 memory, two CD8 naive and one CD8 memory.

General observations from the study: Some naive CD4 clonotypes, 4% to 6%, turned up in common across several donors.

As for this clone: Its matching antigen is unknown.

Sequencing used immunoSEQ multiplex PCR; TCRdb keeps in-frame clones, though not all of them. The sample comprises 700,000 to 950,000 clones, about 96% of which are singletons, and less than 0.3% rests with the top ten. The V and J ends lost 1 base and 3 bases, in that order; junction bases with no gene match: 6. The CDR3 has 15 residues. CDR1 and CDR2 from the germline V gene are PRHDT and FYEKMQ (reference sequence). Terminally differentiated effector memory CD45RA+ cells were excluded by CCR7 positive selection of CD45RO-negative cells. The material sequenced was naive CD8+ T cells sorted from blood. The sequence derives from a man aged 30 to 45 in good health. This sequence joins TRBV13 and TRBJ2-7, with TRBD1 identical over 7 bases. The CDR3 DNA is TGTGCCAGCAGCTTAGTGGCAGGGGGTGTCTACGAGCAGTACTTC. Protein: CASSLVAGGVYEQYF.